This entry lists 27 T cell receptor beta chains sequenced from one sample in a study of siplizumab effects on memory and regulatory T cells. Here immunoSEQ multiplex PCR was the method, and the copy in TCRdb shows in-frame clones only, minus some. The sample shows about 56,000 clones, around 98% of them seen only once. Material: naive CD8+ T cells sorted from blood. These receptors all stem from a human donor in good health.

The chain has TRBV5-1 and TRBJ2-7; possibly TRBD1 or TRBD2 for D (5 bases each). V was shortened by 4 bases and J by 3 bases, with 14 bases between the two germline ends. Per germline, CDR1 SGHRS and CDR2 YFSETQ. The CDR3 spans 14 residues. The CDR3: CASSLGTDVYEQYF. The CDR3 region has the DNA TGCGCCAGCAGCCTGGGGACGGATGTCTACGAGCAGTACTTC.

The chain employs TRBV2 and TRBJ1-4; the match to TRBD1 covers 8 bases. CDR3 length: 16 amino acids. J gave up 2 bases and V 7 bases, and 9 bases lay outside the gene matches. Per the germline V gene, CDR1 is SNHLY and CDR2 is FYNNEI. CDR3 sequence reads: CASNNRGVGTNEKLFF. CDR3 DNA: TGTGCCAGCAATAACAGGGGGGTCGGTACTAATGAAAAACTGTTTTTT.

The chain links TRBV27 to TRBJ1-1; 7 bases match TRBD1. This CDR3 has 14 amino acids. Germline CDR1 is MNHEY and CDR2 is SMNVEV (reference sequence). Trimming cost V 6 bases and J 0 bases; bases outside gene matches: 4. The CDR3 DNA sequence: TGTGCCAGCAGCCGGACAGGATTGAACACTGAAGCTTTCTTT. It is translated as CASSRTGLNTEAFF.

V usage is TRBV7-2 and J usage is TRBJ2-7; possibly TRBD1 for D (5 bases). This CDR3 contains 15 residues. Trimming took 0 bases from V and 3 from J, leaving 12 bases between them. Germline CDR1 is SGHTA and CDR2 is FQGNSA. The CDR3 DNA sequence: TGTGCCAGCAGCTTAGCAGCAGGGCAAAGCTACGAGCAGTACTTC. This codes for CASSLAAGQSYEQYF.

The V and J genes are TRBV5-6 and TRBJ2-6; no clear D. This CDR3 contains 16 residues. V dropped 0 bases and J dropped 3 bases, with 10 bases sitting between them. Germline values: CDR1 SGHDT, CDR2 YYEEEE. This CDR3 reads CASSLVGRGGANVLTF. In DNA form, the CDR3 reads TGTGCCAGCAGCTTGGTCGGGCGCGGTGGGGCCAACGTCCTGACTTTC.

Only one count was recorded for this clone. V and J are TRBV2 and TRBJ2-7; maybe TRBD1 (6 bases). CDR1 SNHLY and CDR2 FYNNEI come from the germline V gene. This CDR3 comprises 14 residues. V was clipped by 6 bases and J by 2 bases, with 14 bases between them. CDR3 DNA sequence: TGTGCCAGCAGCGCCGGGACACCAGCCTACGAGCAGTACTTC. It translates to CASSAGTPAYEQYF.

The rearrangement joins TRBV23-1 to TRBJ1-5; D gene unclear. TRBV23-1 is classed as an ORF, of uncertain function. The CDR3 consists of 13 residues. Between the trimmed V and J ends, which lost 6 bases and 2 bases, there was a span of 8 bases. The CDR3 region has the DNA TGCGCCAGCAGACAGAGTCGCAATCAGCCCCAGCATTTT. It specifies CASRQSRNQPQHF.

This clone was seen just once. V usage is TRBV29-1 and J usage is TRBJ2-3; the match to TRBD2 covers 7 bases. CDR3 size: 14 residues. The V and J ends lost 4 bases and 5 bases, in that order; junction bases with no gene match: 9. CDR1 SQVTM and CDR2 ANQGSEA come from the germline V gene. The CDR3: CSVAGAGVIDTQYF. CDR3 coding DNA: TGCAGCGTTGCCGGGGCGGGAGTGATAGATACGCAGTATTTT.

The gene calls are TRBV7-8 and TRBJ1-1; no clear D. The germline V and J ends were trimmed by 1 base and 0 bases, with 9 bases remaining between them. CDR3 length equals 15 residues. In germline, CDR1 is SGHVS, CDR2 FQNEAQ. CDR3 amino acids: CASSLGQAVNTEAFF. The CDR3, as DNA: TGTGCCAGCAGCTTAGGGCAGGCGGTGAACACTGAAGCTTTCTTT.

CDR3 in amino acids: CASSFAGANYGYTF. For the CDR3, the DNA is TGTGCCAGCAGCTTTGCAGGAGCTAACTATGGCTACACCTTC. The chain is built from TRBV11-1 and TRBJ1-2; D call uncertain. V was trimmed by 3 bases and J by 0 bases, leaving 8 bases between them. Looked up from germline, CDR1 is SGHAT and CDR2 is FQDESV (reference sequence). This CDR3 comprises 14 residues.

The chain carries TRBV4-3 and TRBJ2-5; tentatively, D is TRBD2 (6 bases). CDR1 is LGHNA and CDR2 is YSLEER in the germline V gene. This CDR3 has 15 residues. V was clipped by 0 bases and J by 5 bases, with 13 bases between them. Here the CDR3 DNA reads TGCGCCAGCAGCCAAGAGGGCGGGGTGGGGGAGACCCAGTACTTC. Translation: CASSQEGGVGETQYF.

This chain joins TRBV7-2 and TRBJ2-7; TRBD2 aligns across 10 bases. The germline V gene encodes CDR1 SGHTA and CDR2 FQGNSA. This CDR3 spans 14 amino acids. Trimming cost V 5 bases and J 7 bases; bases outside gene matches: 8. The CDR3 DNA reads TGTGCCAGCAGCCTAGGGGGACTAGCGCGGGAGCAGTACTTC. Encoded protein: CASSLGGLAREQYF.

This chain connects TRBV5-1 to TRBJ2-1; 8 nucleotides align to TRBD2. The CDR3 loop spans 17 amino acids. V lost 0 bases and J lost 7; bases outside the gene matches: 12. CDR1 and CDR2 (germline): SGHRS, YFSETQ. The CDR3 reads CASSLAGRSGSWNEQFF. The CDR3 nucleotides are TGCGCCAGCAGCTTGGCCGGAAGAAGCGGGAGCTGGAATGAGCAGTTCTTC.

The chain links TRBV7-8 to TRBJ2-7, with 8 bases fitting TRBD2. This CDR3 is 15 amino acids long. Germline CDR1 is SGHVS and CDR2 is FQNEAQ. V gave up 5 bases and J gave up 0 bases; unmatched junction bases: 6. The CDR3 is CASSGGAGGSYEQYF. The CDR3 coding sequence is TGTGCCAGCAGCGGGGGGGCGGGAGGCTCCTACGAGCAGTACTTC.

The J gene is TRBJ2-7, the V gene TRBV4-3; D gene unclear. This CDR3 comprises 14 residues. V was clipped by 0 bases and J by 6 bases, with 12 bases between them. Germline-derived CDR1 and CDR2 are LGHNA and YSLEER. The CDR3 loop is CASSQDVGMSEQYF. The CDR3 DNA sequence: TGCGCCAGCAGCCAAGATGTTGGAATGAGCGAGCAGTACTTC.

This chain connects TRBV15 to TRBJ2-3; 9 bases agree with TRBD1. V was pared by 7 bases and J by 1 base, with 9 bases of the junction left unmatched. The CDR3 loop spans 16 amino acids. The germline gives CDR1 LNHNV, CDR2 YYDKDF (reference sequence). CDR3 coding DNA: TGTGCCACCACCCCGGGACAGGGATCGGGCACAGATACGCAGTATTTT. Amino acids: CATTPGQGSGTDTQYF.

This sequence joins TRBV30 and TRBJ1-2, with D hard to call. CDR1 and CDR2 (germline): GTSNPN, SVGIG (reference sequence). Trimming removed 1 base at V and 5 bases at J, with 17 bases between. The CDR3 is 15 residues long. Here the CDR3 DNA reads TGTGCCTGGAGTGCACACCCGGGCCTAAGATATGGCTACACCTTC. Translating it yields CAWSAHPGLRYGYTF.

This chain joins TRBV2 and TRBJ2-1; D is possibly TRBD1 (6 bases). Germline lookup yields CDR1 SNHLY and CDR2 FYNNEI. V lost 1 base to trimming and J lost 2 bases, with 9 bases between them. This CDR3 has 15 amino acids. This chain's CDR3 is CASSEGQGPYNEQFF. DNA of the CDR3: TGTGCCAGCAGTGAAGGGCAGGGGCCCTACAATGAGCAGTTCTTC.

This chain uses TRBV19 with TRBJ2-1; D tentatively reads TRBD1 or TRBD2 (5 bases each). Between the trimmed V and J ends, which lost 3 bases and 9 bases, there was a span of 15 bases. The CDR3 has 14 residues. Germline CDR1 LNHDA, CDR2 SQIVND (reference sequence). The CDR3 nucleotides are TGTGCCAGTAGTATTTACGGGACGGCTGGTGAGCAGTTCTTC. This encodes CASSIYGTAGEQFF.

V usage is TRBV28 and J usage is TRBJ2-5; 11 positions match TRBD2. Germline V lookup: CDR1 MDHEN, CDR2 SYDVKM. The ends lost 6 bases at V and 4 bases at J; junction bases unmatched: 13. This CDR3 region has 17 residues. CDR3 nucleotide sequence: TGTGCCAGCAGGAAGGGACTAGCGGTCGCAGAGGGAGAGACCCAGTACTTC. Residues: CASRKGLAVAEGETQYF.

The V and J genes are TRBV15 and TRBJ2-5; D unresolved. V gave up 6 bases and J gave up 1 base, with 12 bases separating them. In germline, CDR1 is LNHNV, CDR2 YYDKDF (reference sequence). The CDR3 is 14 amino acids. CDR3 in amino acids: CATSTRRAQETQYF. CDR3 bases: TGTGCCACCAGTACCAGACGGGCCCAAGAGACCCAGTACTTC.

The rearrangement links TRBV9 to TRBJ2-3; TRBD1 agrees at 9 bases. The V segment lost 4 bases and the J segment 0 bases; nucleotides outside the gene matches: 6. Per germline, CDR1 SGDLS and CDR2 YYNGEE. CDR3 length: 16 residues. The CDR3 region has the DNA TGTGCCAGCAGCTCGTGGACAGGGGCTAGCACAGATACGCAGTATTTT. This codes for CASSSWTGASTDTQYF.

The chain links TRBV20-1 to TRBJ2-7; D may be TRBD1 or TRBD2 (5 bases each). The CDR3 is 11 residues long. Trimming shortened V by 5 bases and J by 6 bases, and 11 bases separated the two germline ends. CDR1 and CDR2 (germline): DFQATT, SNEGSKA (reference sequence). Written as DNA, the CDR3 is TGCAGTGCTTGGGACGTCTCCGAGCAGTACTTC. The encoded protein is CSAWDVSEQYF.

The gene calls are TRBV21-1 and TRBJ2-2; TRBD1 was called by the table and not checked on the DNA. TRBV21-1 is a known pseudogene. The CDR3 has 16 amino acids. This CDR3 reads CASSSGGSCVTGELFF. CDR3 DNA sequence: TGTGCCAGCAGCAGTGGGGGCTCCTGTGTCACCGGGGAGCTGTTTTTT.

J is TRBJ1-6 and V is TRBV28; TRBD1 might be the D (5 bases). The germline gives CDR1 MDHEN, CDR2 SYDVKM. The CDR3 is made up of 16 amino acids. Trimming removed 6 bases at V and 7 bases at J, with 19 bases between. The CDR3 spells CASSRGLLSINSPLHF. In DNA form, the CDR3 reads TGTGCCAGCAGCCGGGGACTGCTCTCCATAAATTCACCCCTCCACTTT.

V and J are TRBV21-1 and TRBJ2-7; TRBD2, the D gene given by the table, was not confirmed from the DNA. TRBV21-1 is listed as a pseudogene. The CDR3 length is 16 residues. CDR3 nucleotide sequence: TGTGCCAGCAGCAAAGCGCCCGGGACTAGTCTCTACGAGCAGTACTTC. Translation: CASSKAPGTSLYEQYF.

The chain is built from TRBV5-6 and TRBJ2-7, with D perhaps TRBD1 (6 bases). Between the trimmed V and J ends, which lost 4 bases and 0 bases, there was a span of 17 bases. This CDR3 is 16 amino acids long. Looked up from germline, CDR1 is SGHDT and CDR2 is YYEEEE. The CDR3 here is CASSPDVRDNSYEQYF. The DNA of the CDR3 is TGTGCCAGCAGCCCGGATGTTCGGGACAACTCCTACGAGCAGTACTTC. The complete variable domain, with remaining parts taken from reference TRBV5-6 and TRBJ2-7, reads DAGVTQSPTHLIKTRGQQVTLRCSPKSGHDTVSWYQQALGQGPQFIFQYYEEEERQRGNFPDRFSGHQFPNYSSELNVNALLLGDSALYLCASSPDVRDNSYEQYFGPGTRLTVT.